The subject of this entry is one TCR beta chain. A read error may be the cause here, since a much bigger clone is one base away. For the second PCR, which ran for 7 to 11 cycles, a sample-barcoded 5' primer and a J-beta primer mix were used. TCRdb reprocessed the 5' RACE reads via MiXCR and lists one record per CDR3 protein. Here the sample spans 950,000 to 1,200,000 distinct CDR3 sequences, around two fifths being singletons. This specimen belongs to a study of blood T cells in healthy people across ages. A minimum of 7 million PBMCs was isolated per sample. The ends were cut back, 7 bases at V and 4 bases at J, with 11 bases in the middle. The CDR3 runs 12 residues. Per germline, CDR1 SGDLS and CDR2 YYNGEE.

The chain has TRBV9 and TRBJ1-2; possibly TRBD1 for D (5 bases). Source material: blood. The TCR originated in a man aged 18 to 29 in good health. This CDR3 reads CASETVPYGYTF. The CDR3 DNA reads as TGTGCCAGCGAGACAGTCCCCTATGGCTACACCTTC.